A single sample is the source of the 22 T cell receptor beta chains below, sequenced in a study of patients and donors after allogeneic stem cell transplantation. TCRdb reprocessed the RT-PCR reads via MiXCR and lists one record per CDR3 protein. The sample contains over 350,000 distinct CDR3 sequences, around 16% of which appear only once. The sequencing sample was made of blood, either unsorted or a sorted T cell fraction (not recorded which). The receptors here all came from a human donor who was either an allogeneic HSCT recipient or a stem cell or donor lymphocyte infusion donor (not recorded which). It is not recorded whose cells these are; they may come from a transplant donor.

J is TRBJ2-2 and V is TRBV7-8; 8 nucleotides agree with TRBD1. The junction had 5 bases not matched to a gene; V was cut back by 4 bases and J by 1 base. Germline values: CDR1 SGHVS, CDR2 FQNEAQ. CDR3 length: 16 residues. CDR3 in DNA: TGTGCCAGCAGCTCAGGGGGCAGGTTGAACACCGGGGAGCTGTTTTTT. Residues: CASSSGGRLNTGELFF. Complete variable domain (other parts from reference TRBV7-8 and TRBJ2-2): GAGVSQSPRYKVAKRGQDVALRCDPISGHVSLFWYQQALGQGPEFLTYFQNEAQLDKSGLPSDRFFAERPEGSVSTLKIQRTQQEDSAVYLCASSSGGRLNTGELFFGEGSRLTVL.

This chain uses TRBV20-1 with TRBJ1-5; 10 bases match TRBD1. Unmatched junction bases numbered 6, after V lost 6 bases and J lost 1 base. Germline CDR1 reads DFQATT; CDR2 reads SNEGSKA (reference sequence). The CDR3 sequence is 15 residues long. The CDR3 region is CSASRDRGSNQPQHF. CDR3 coding DNA: TGCAGTGCAAGCCGGGACAGGGGAAGCAATCAGCCCCAGCATTTT.

This chain connects TRBV29-1 to TRBJ2-3; D is possibly TRBD1 or TRBD2 (5 bases each). V shed 7 bases and J shed 4 bases, with 18 bases lying between them. CDR1 SQVTM and CDR2 ANQGSEA come from the germline V gene. There are 14 residues in the CDR3. DNA of the CDR3: TGCAGCGGGTCCCGGGGCCTTCCCCCAGATACGCAGTATTTT. This codes for CSGSRGLPPDTQYF.

This clonotype was found many times. V and J are TRBV12-3 or TRBV12-4 and TRBJ1-2; weak D call: TRBD1 (6 bases). The CDR3 runs to 13 residues. With 6 bases removed from V and 8 bases from J, the gap between germline ends came to 16 bases. DNA of the CDR3: TGTGCCAGCAGGCAAAACGGGGGCGTAGGCTACACCTTC. It is translated as CASRQNGGVGYTF.

This clonotype has a handful of counts. CDR3 coding DNA: TGTGCCAGCAGTCACCGGGGAAAGGGGCACACTGAGCAGTTCTTC. Translation gives CASSHRGKGHTEQFF. This rearrangement joins TRBV6-2 or TRBV6-3 to TRBJ2-1; TRBD1 or TRBD2 may be the D gene (5 bases each). This CDR3 comprises 15 residues. V was shortened by 5 bases and J by 9 bases, with 20 bases between the two germline ends. Germline values: CDR1 MNHEY, CDR2 SVGEGT.

A few counts support this clonotype. This chain connects TRBV6-5 to TRBJ1-2; TRBD1 is a possible D gene (5 bases). Germline CDR1 MNHEY, CDR2 SVGAGI. Trimming left V 0 bases short and J 4 bases short, with 18 bases between. The CDR3 loop spans 17 amino acids. In DNA, the CDR3 is TGTGCCAGCAGTTACTCGAAAGCGGAGGGGCTTGGCTATGGCTACACCTTC. Its protein product is CASSYSKAEGLGYGYTF.

This clonotype was seen a handful of times. The V and J genes are TRBV20-1 and TRBJ1-1; 7 bases map to TRBD1. The CDR3 is made up of 13 amino acids. V gave up 4 bases and J gave up 1 base; unmatched junction bases: 3. From germline, CDR1 is DFQATT and CDR2 SNEGSKA (reference sequence). CDR3 residues: CSAKNRGNTEAFF. Written as DNA, the CDR3 is TGCAGTGCTAAAAACAGGGGGAACACTGAAGCTTTCTTT.

There are a few counts of this clonotype. This rearrangement joins TRBV5-1 to TRBJ2-1; D is possibly TRBD1 or TRBD2 (6 bases each). V lost 0 bases, J lost 1 base, and 14 bases lay in between. CDR1 and CDR2 (germline): SGHRS, YFSETQ. The CDR3 contains 17 residues. For the CDR3, the DNA is TGCGCCAGCAGCTTGGCGGAGGGGGTAGGGTCCTACAATGAGCAGTTCTTC. Its protein is CASSLAEGVGSYNEQFF.

V usage is TRBV6-1 and J usage is TRBJ1-1, with 11 bases that match TRBD1. The CDR3 has 15 amino acids. Germline V gene data show CDR1 as MNHNS and CDR2 as SASEGT. V lost 5 bases, J lost 5 bases, and 7 bases stayed unmatched. The CDR3 DNA is TGTGCCAGCAGTACCAACCGGGACAGGGGGACTGAAGCTTTCTTT. It is translated as CASSTNRDRGTEAFF.

This chain joins TRBV28 and TRBJ2-7, with a possible D match to TRBD2 (6 bases). Germline V gene sequence: CDR1 MDHEN, CDR2 SYDVKM. Trimming stripped 2 bases from V and 6 bases from J, with 20 bases between. The CDR3 is 16 amino acids. Here the CDR3 reads CASSLPLTGRLGEQYF. The CDR3 DNA sequence: TGTGCCAGCAGTTTACCCCTGACTGGGAGGTTGGGCGAGCAGTACTTC. Drawing the rest from reference TRBV28 and TRBJ2-7, the complete variable domain is DVKVTQSSRYLVKRTGEKVFLECVQDMDHENMFWYRQDPGLGLRLIYFSYDVKMKEKGDIPEGYSVSREKKERFSLILESASTNQTSMYLCASSLPLTGRLGEQYFGPGTRLTVT.

This clonotype was observed many times. This chain joins TRBV12-3 or TRBV12-4 and TRBJ2-1; no clear D. The CDR3 spans 12 residues. Trimming took off 6 bases at V and 4 bases at J, with 7 bases between the two ends. In DNA form, the CDR3 reads TGTGCCAGCAGCCCCCCTTACAATGAGCAGTTCTTC. This encodes CASSPPYNEQFF.

This clonotype has more than one count but fewer than ten. The chain links TRBV18 to TRBJ2-3; no reliable D call. CDR1 is KGHSH, CDR2 LQKENI, per germline. Trimming removed 0 bases from V and 7 bases from J, with 8 bases in between. The CDR3 contains 13 residues. CDR3 nucleotides: TGTGCCAGCTCACCACCGGCAGCTAATACGCAGTATTTT. Its translation is CASSPPAANTQYF.

This chain uses TRBV25-1 with TRBJ2-5; TRBD1 matches at 7 bases. Looked up from germline, CDR1 is MGHDK and CDR2 is SYGVNS. Trimming removed 5 bases from V and 2 bases from J; junction bases left unmatched: 11. CDR3 length equals 16 residues. The CDR3 bases are TGTGCCAGCAGTACGCCGGGACAGCCAGGGCAAGAGACCCAGTACTTC. Translating gives CASSTPGQPGQETQYF.

This clonotype was counted between two and nine times. Here the CDR3 DNA reads TGTGCCAGCAGTTCTAGCGGGAGGCAGGGGTTCTTC. Encoded protein: CASSSSGRQGFF. The genes are TRBV12-3 or TRBV12-4 and TRBJ2-1; TRBD2 matches at 11 bases. V lost 4 bases to trimming and J lost 15 bases; unmatched junction nucleotides: 5. CDR3 size: 12 residues.

This clonotype was detected a few times. The chain couples TRBV14 to TRBJ1-2; D is possibly TRBD1 (5 bases). Germline V CDR1 and CDR2: SGHDN, FVKESK. The CDR3 is 13 amino acids. V lost 2 bases and J lost 10, with 14 bases in between. The CDR3: CASSQQGLRDYTF. For the CDR3, the DNA is TGTGCCAGCAGCCAACAGGGTTTACGGGACTACACCTTC. Full variable domain (missing parts from reference TRBV14 and TRBJ1-2): EAGVTQFPSHSVIEKGQTVTLRCDPISGHDNLYWYRRVMGKEIKFLLHFVKESKQDESGMPNNRFLAERTGGTYSTLKVQPAELEDSGVYFCASSQQGLRDYTFGSGTRLTVV.

This clonotype came up a few times. The chain has TRBV30 and TRBJ2-1; 12 nucleotides match TRBD2. Germline lookup yields CDR1 GTSNPN and CDR2 SVGIG (reference sequence). CDR3 length: 19 amino acids. The V gene end was trimmed by 5 bases and the J gene end by 0 bases; junction bases not matched to a gene: 14. The CDR3 nucleotides read TGTGCCTGGGGCCAAGCCCCTAGCGGGAGGGCGAGCTCCTACAATGAGCAGTTCTTC. Its protein product is CAWGQAPSGRASSYNEQFF.

The rearrangement joins TRBV9 to TRBJ2-3; 7 nucleotides match TRBD1. This CDR3 contains 15 residues. Germline CDR1 reads SGDLS; CDR2 reads YYNGEE. V lost 0 bases, J lost 5 bases, and 6 bases stayed unmatched. The CDR3 coding sequence is TGTGCCAGCAGCGTAGAGGGGGCTAAGGGAGATACGCAGTATTTT. Amino acids: CASSVEGAKGDTQYF.

In its sample, this clonotype was seen a few times. The chain has TRBV7-9 and TRBJ2-1, with a possible D match to TRBD1 (6 bases). V lost 6 bases and J 5 bases, leaving 17 bases between the germline ends. CDR1 is SEHNR, CDR2 FQNEAQ, per germline (reference sequence). This CDR3 contains 15 residues. CDR3 nucleotides: TGTGCCAGCAGAGTACCGGTTGGGGACAACAATGAGCAGTTCTTC. It translates to CASRVPVGDNNEQFF.

This clonotype was recorded a few times. The chain couples TRBV3-1 to TRBJ2-3; the match to TRBD2 covers 12 bases. The germline V gene encodes CDR1 LGHDT and CDR2 YNNKEL (reference sequence). Trimming took 0 bases from V and 2 from J; bases not matched to a gene: 6. The CDR3 has 18 amino acids. In nucleotides, the CDR3 is TGTGCCAGCAGCCAAGAAGGATCTAGCGGGGGGGTCACAGATACGCAGTATTTT. Translated: CASSQEGSSGGVTDTQYF.

The V call is TRBV3-1, the J call TRBJ1-1, with TRBD1 matching over 8 bases. Germline values: CDR1 LGHDT, CDR2 YNNKEL (reference sequence). V gave up 3 bases and J gave up 4 bases; unmatched junction bases: 1. The CDR3 is 13 residues long. This CDR3 reads CASSHGQGTEAFF. CDR3 sequence (DNA): TGTGCCAGCAGCCATGGACAGGGCACTGAAGCTTTCTTT.

This clonotype was counted a few times. The V and J genes are TRBV11-1 and TRBJ2-7; tentatively, D is TRBD1 (5 bases). V was cut by 1 base and J by 2 bases, with 6 bases left in between. CDR3 length equals 13 residues. Germline CDR1 reads SGHAT; CDR2 reads FQDESV (reference sequence). CDR3 in DNA: TGTGCCAGCAGCTTAGAGACAGCCTACGAGCAGTACTTC. This codes for CASSLETAYEQYF.

The chain combines TRBV3-1 with TRBJ2-1; 13 positions match TRBD2. Germline trimming cut 0 bases from V and 8 bases from J; bases unmatched to any gene: 19. Germline loops: CDR1 LGHDT, CDR2 YNNKEL (reference sequence). The CDR3 has 21 amino acids. The CDR3 here is CASSQDVSIITSGRGIDEQFF. The CDR3 DNA reads as TGTGCCAGCAGCCAAGACGTATCGATTATTACTAGCGGGAGGGGAATCGATGAGCAGTTCTTC.